These 24 T cell receptor beta chains share one sample of origin, sequenced in a study of post-analysis software for immune sequencing data. Study-level findings and limits: Five or six TRBV segments appeared more often in patients than in controls, and TRBV5-6, TRBV5-1 and TRBV20-1 were among these.

Unique molecular identifiers were present in the TCR beta cDNA libraries. TCRdb reprocessed the PCR reads with MiXCR, giving one entry per CDR3 protein. This sample has 600,000 to 700,000 distinct CDR3 sequences; over 45% occur once, and the top ten carry around 11%. Which antigens these TCRs recognize remains unknown. Sequenced input: blood. Receptors were obtained from a girl under 10 years old with multiple sclerosis.

The chain recombines TRBV20-1 with TRBJ2-7; D is possibly TRBD1 (5 bases). Deletions cut 2 bases from V and 0 bases from J, with 11 bases between. This CDR3 comprises 14 residues. Germline V gene lookup returns CDR1 DFQATT and CDR2 SNEGSKA (reference sequence). CDR3 in amino acids: CSARHETASYEQYF. CDR3 bases: TGCAGTGCTAGACACGAGACAGCCTCCTACGAGCAGTACTTC.

This clonotype was seen only a few times. The gene calls are TRBV4-1 and TRBJ2-7; D is unclear. Germline loops: CDR1 MGHRA, CDR2 YSYEKL. V was clipped by 1 base and J by 2 bases, with 12 bases between them. CDR3 length: 15 residues. The CDR3: CASSQGASLTYEQYF. The CDR3 region has the DNA TGCGCCAGCAGCCAAGGAGCGTCTCTTACCTACGAGCAGTACTTC.

The chain recombines TRBV20-1 with TRBJ1-1, with 7 bases lining up with TRBD1. Germline V lookup: CDR1 DFQATT, CDR2 SNEGSKA (reference sequence). Unmatched junction bases numbered 4, after V lost 5 bases and J lost 1 base. CDR3 length: 13 residues. Written as DNA, the CDR3 is TGCAGTGCTCGAAACAGGGGGAACACTGAAGCTTTCTTT. Translation gives CSARNRGNTEAFF.

The chain is built from TRBV5-4 and TRBJ1-2; D is ambiguous. V lost 4 bases and J 10 bases, leaving 17 bases between the germline ends. CDR1 SGHNT and CDR2 YYREEE come from the germline V gene (reference sequence). There are 13 residues in the CDR3. CDR3 sequence: CASSPLSEHVYTF. Here the CDR3 DNA reads TGTGCCAGCAGCCCCCTCTCCGAGCATGTCTACACCTTC. The variable domain in full, with the rest retrieved from reference TRBV5-4 and TRBJ1-2, is ETGVTQSPTHLIKTRGQQVTLRCSSQSGHNTVSWYQQALGQGPQFIFQYYREEENGRGNFPPRFSGLQFPNYSSELNVNALELDDSALYLCASSPLSEHVYTFGSGTRLTVV.

The J gene is TRBJ1-2, the V gene TRBV20-1; 9 nucleotides match TRBD1. The germline V gene encodes CDR1 DFQATT and CDR2 SNEGSKA (reference sequence). V shed 6 bases, J shed 6 bases, and the junction held 11 bases outside the gene matches. The CDR3 has 14 residues. The CDR3 protein is CSASALQGADGYTF. The CDR3 bases are TGCAGTGCGAGCGCTCTACAGGGGGCGGATGGCTACACCTTC.

The chain couples TRBV6-2 or TRBV6-3 to TRBJ2-1; 9 bases line up with TRBD1. CDR1 MNHEY and CDR2 SVGEGT come from the germline V gene. The trim removed 7 bases at V and 7 bases at J, leaving 8 bases unmatched. The CDR3 runs 14 residues. This CDR3 is CASKRTGEVNEQFF. CDR3 nucleotides: TGTGCCAGCAAAAGGACAGGGGAAGTGAATGAGCAGTTCTTC.

The chain employs TRBV5-1 and TRBJ2-1; 11 bases are a match to TRBD2. Germline trimming cut 0 bases from V and 6 bases from J; bases unmatched to any gene: 8. CDR3 size: 17 residues. Germline-derived CDR1 and CDR2 are SGHRS and YFSETQ. CDR3 bases: TGCGCCAGCAGCTTGGCAATCGGGACTAGCGGCTTCAATGAGCAGTTCTTC. This codes for CASSLAIGTSGFNEQFF.

The chain couples TRBV5-1 to TRBJ2-1; 7 nucleotides agree with TRBD2. CDR1 is SGHRS and CDR2 is YFSETQ in the germline V gene. The CDR3 totals 14 residues. V was pared by 0 bases and J by 10 bases, with 7 bases of the junction left unmatched. CDR3 residues: CASSLEAGRVEQFF. CDR3 coding DNA: TGCGCCAGCAGCTTGGAGGCAGGGAGGGTGGAGCAGTTCTTC.

The chain couples TRBV9 to TRBJ1-1; no clear D gene. V lost 0 bases, J lost 3 bases, and 12 bases lay in between. The CDR3 consists of 15 residues. Germline values: CDR1 SGDLS, CDR2 YYNGEE. CDR3 nucleotides: TGTGCCAGCAGCGTAGTGGCGGGGATGTACACTGAAGCTTTCTTT. Residues: CASSVVAGMYTEAFF.

This chain connects TRBV3-1 to TRBJ2-2; TRBD1 might be the D (5 bases). CDR1 is LGHDT, CDR2 YNNKEL, per germline (reference sequence). The CDR3 extends over 14 amino acids. The V and J ends lost 11 bases and 0 bases respectively, with 13 bases between them. The CDR3 is CARRLGPNTGELFF. The CDR3 DNA reads TGTGCCCGGAGACTGGGGCCGAACACCGGGGAGCTGTTTTTT.

For the CDR3, the DNA is TGTGCCAGCAGCTTATCATCAGCGGGGCCCTCACGGGAGCAGTTCTTC. It encodes CASSLSSAGPSREQFF. The chain links TRBV7-9 to TRBJ2-1; 7 bases agree with TRBD2. CDR3 length: 16 amino acids. J was trimmed by 10 bases and V by 2 bases; bases with no gene match: 14. CDR1 SEHNR and CDR2 FQNEAQ come from the germline V gene (reference sequence).

This sequence joins TRBV5-1 and TRBJ1-1, with TRBD1 as a possible D gene (5 bases). CDR3 size: 14 residues. The V gene lost 7 bases and the J gene lost 0 bases, with 13 bases spanning the gap. The germline CDR1 and CDR2 sequences are SGHRS and YFSETQ. DNA for the CDR3: TGCGCCAGCGGTCCCCTGACAGTGAACACTGAAGCTTTCTTT. It specifies CASGPLTVNTEAFF. Based on the CDR3 plus reference TRBV5-1 and TRBJ1-1, the full variable domain is KAGVTQTPRYLIKTRGQQVTLSCSPISGHRSVSWYQQTPGQGLQFLFEYFSETQRNKGNFPGRFSGRQFSNSRSEMNVSTLELGDSALYLCASGPLTVNTEAFFGQGTRLTVV.

This clonotype was counted ten times or more. This chain joins TRBV7-9 and TRBJ2-3; D unresolved. Germline CDR1 reads SEHNR; CDR2 reads FQNEAQ (reference sequence). This CDR3 contains 13 residues. Trimming left V 6 bases short and J 2 bases short, with 9 bases between. Here the CDR3 reads CASSLGLTDTQYF. The CDR3 DNA reads as TGTGCCAGCAGTCTAGGCCTCACAGATACGCAGTATTTT.

The J gene is TRBJ1-1, the V gene TRBV29-1; perhaps TRBD1 as D (6 bases). The CDR3 has 17 amino acids. The germline V gene encodes CDR1 SQVTM and CDR2 ANQGSEA. Trimming shortened V by 2 bases and J by 4 bases, and 23 bases separated the two germline ends. The CDR3 region has the DNA TGCAGCGTTGAACCGGTCGCCGGTCGGGGGCGCGGCACTGAAGCTTTCTTT. It translates to CSVEPVAGRGRGTEAFF.

The rearrangement uses TRBV29-1 and TRBJ1-2, with D unresolved. Germline CDR1 reads SQVTM; CDR2 reads ANQGSEA. This CDR3 is 12 amino acids long. Between the trimmed V and J ends, which lost 6 bases and 0 bases, there was a span of 8 bases. CDR3 sequence: CSVFETNYGYTF. The DNA for the CDR3 is TGCAGCGTGTTTGAGACTAACTATGGCTACACCTTC.

This clonotype was recorded a few times. The gene calls are TRBV3-1 and TRBJ2-5; perhaps D is TRBD1 or TRBD2 (5 bases each). With 3 bases removed from V and 0 bases from J, the gap between germline ends came to 8 bases. The CDR3 runs to 14 residues. CDR1 is LGHDT, CDR2 YNNKEL, per germline (reference sequence). The CDR3 spells CASSQGEYQETQYF. The CDR3 region has the DNA TGTGCCAGCAGCCAGGGGGAGTACCAAGAGACCCAGTACTTC.

The chain is built from TRBV4-1 and TRBJ2-1; D not resolved. This CDR3 has 14 amino acids. CDR1 is MGHRA, CDR2 YSYEKL, per germline. V gave up 2 bases and J gave up 6 bases, with 11 bases separating them. This CDR3 reads CASSQINSPNEQFF. The CDR3 DNA follows: TGCGCCAGCAGCCAAATTAACTCTCCCAATGAGCAGTTCTTC.

A single count supports this clonotype. The chain is built from TRBV27 and TRBJ2-3; maybe TRBD2 (6 bases). The V end was cut by 2 bases, the J end by 6 bases, with 18 bases between. Germline V gene lookup returns CDR1 MNHEY and CDR2 SMNVEV (reference sequence). The CDR3 runs to 16 residues. CDR3 region: CASSLPGVLGPDTQYF. The CDR3 DNA is TGTGCCAGCAGTTTACCGGGAGTTCTAGGGCCCGATACGCAGTATTTT.

The gene calls are TRBV5-1 and TRBJ2-2, with D perhaps TRBD1 (5 bases). The V gene's germline CDR1 is SGHRS and CDR2 YFSETQ. The CDR3 has 16 amino acids. Between the trimmed V and J ends, which lost 5 bases and 4 bases, there was a span of 18 bases. The CDR3: CASSGVGPSVTGELFF. For the CDR3, the DNA is TGCGCCAGCAGTGGAGTGGGGCCGTCGGTCACCGGGGAGCTGTTTTTT.

This clonotype appeared a few times. The chain is built from TRBV12-3 or TRBV12-4 and TRBJ1-5; no reliable D call. This CDR3 region has 13 residues. The ends were cut back, 8 bases at V and 6 bases at J, with 14 bases in the middle. CDR3 sequence: CASARTEVQPQHF. The CDR3 nucleotides read TGTGCCAGCGCCCGGACGGAGGTTCAGCCCCAGCATTTT.

The rearrangement links TRBV7-2 to TRBJ2-1; D gene ambiguous. Trimming removed 3 bases at V and 4 bases at J, with 19 bases between. CDR3 length: 17 amino acids. Germline CDR1 and CDR2: SGHTA and FQGNSA. The CDR3 coding sequence is TGTGCCAGCAGCTTCACGGCGGCCCTCAACAATTACAATGAGCAGTTCTTC. Amino acid sequence: CASSFTAALNNYNEQFF.

This clonotype has just a few counts. The chain is built from TRBV20-1 and TRBJ2-7; 7 bases are shared with TRBD2. The CDR3 runs to 14 residues. Germline V lookup: CDR1 DFQATT, CDR2 SNEGSKA (reference sequence). J was trimmed by 2 bases and V by 1 base; bases with no gene match: 5. The CDR3 bases are TGCAGTGCTAGAGTAGGGGCGGGAGCCTACGAGCAGTACTTC. Protein: CSARVGAGAYEQYF.

The table lists this clonotype with a few counts. This rearrangement joins TRBV6-5 to TRBJ1-2, with D tentatively TRBD1 (5 bases). Trimming left V 2 bases short and J 5 bases short, with 9 bases between. The CDR3 covers 13 residues. CDR1 and CDR2 from the germline V gene are MNHEY and SVGAGI. In DNA, the CDR3 is TGTGCCAGCAGTTACAAGGAGGGGTATGGCTACACCTTC. As protein: CASSYKEGYGYTF.

The chain is built from TRBV29-1 and TRBJ2-7; 9 positions match TRBD2. The J call could be wrong; TRBJ2-5 is a better fit for the DNA end. This CDR3 is built from 14 residues. Germline V gene lookup returns CDR1 SQVTM and CDR2 ANQGSEA. The CDR3 is CSVDNERGVETQYF. The DNA for the CDR3 is TGCAGCGTTGACAACGAGCGGGGGGTAGAGACCCAGTACTTC.